The 22 T cell receptor beta chains below all came from one sample that was sequenced in a study of cytomegalovirus exposure and HLA in healthy donors. The PCR was carried out with 60 Vbeta primers and 13 Jbeta primers. Only in-frame clones appear in the TCRdb table, and some are missing; sequencing was by immunoSEQ multiplex PCR. In the table there are approximately 240,000 clones, 82% of which are singletons. The sequenced sample consisted of PBMCs. The receptors originated from a woman between 40 and 50 years old in good health and CMV-seropositive.

This clone was seen a handful of times. The V gene is TRBV4-1, the J gene TRBJ2-1; tentatively, D is TRBD1 (6 bases). CDR3 length: 17 residues. CDR1 and CDR2 from the germline V gene are MGHRA and YSYEKL. Trimming took off 3 bases at V and 5 bases at J, with 20 bases between the two ends. CDR3: CASSQVLGMWGHNEQFF. The DNA of the CDR3 is TGCGCCAGCAGCCAGGTCCTCGGGATGTGGGGGCACAATGAGCAGTTCTTC.

The rearrangement uses TRBV5-1 and TRBJ2-3; TRBD2 matches 10 bases. The ends lost 5 bases at V and 4 bases at J; junction bases unmatched: 10. CDR3 size: 16 residues. The V gene's germline CDR1 is SGHRS and CDR2 YFSETQ. The CDR3 DNA reads TGCGCCAGCAGGAGGGACGGGGGGACTAGCGCAGATACGCAGTATTTT. Translated, it gives CASRRDGGTSADTQYF.

V and J are TRBV7-2 and TRBJ2-1, with D possibly being TRBD1 (6 bases). The CDR3 sequence is 15 residues long. From germline, CDR1 is SGHTA and CDR2 FQGNSA. The V gene lost 1 base and the J gene lost 1 base, with 8 bases spanning the gap. The CDR3 sequence: CASSLDQGSYNEQFF. Written as DNA, the CDR3 is TGTGCCAGCAGCTTAGATCAGGGGTCCTACAATGAGCAGTTCTTC.

This chain joins TRBV7-2 and TRBJ1-4; the D gene is possibly TRBD1 (6 bases). CDR1 is SGHTA, CDR2 FQGNSA, per germline. CDR3 length: 16 residues. Trimming stripped 1 base from V and 10 bases from J, with 19 bases between. CDR3 DNA: TGTGCCAGCAGCTTAGTGGTGACAGGAGGCGACCGAAAACTGTTTTTT. Translated, it gives CASSLVVTGGDRKLFF.

As DNA, the CDR3 is TGTGCCAGCAGTTACTCTATAGTGGGAGGGGCCTACGAGCAGTACTTC. Its translation: CASSYSIVGGAYEQYF. The rearrangement links TRBV6-5 to TRBJ2-7; 7 positions match TRBD2. This CDR3 has 16 residues. Germline CDR1 reads MNHEY; CDR2 reads SVGAGI. After removal of 0 bases from V and 2 bases from J, the junction contained 7 bases not matched to a gene.

The rearrangement joins TRBV7-3 to TRBJ2-1, with 8 bases identical to TRBD2. The CDR3 consists of 16 residues. V lost 2 bases, J lost 4 bases, and 7 bases stayed unmatched. Germline CDR1 SGHTA, CDR2 FQGTGA. CDR3 sequence (DNA): TGTGCCAGCAGCTTAGACGGGACTAGGCGGTACAATGAGCAGTTCTTC. Translating it yields CASSLDGTRRYNEQFF. The full variable domain, rest sourced from reference TRBV7-3 and TRBJ2-1, is GAGVSQTPSNKVTEKGKYVELRCDPISGHTALYWYRQSLGQGPEFLIYFQGTGAADDSGLPNDRFFAVRPEGSVSTLKIQRTERGDSAVYLCASSLDGTRRYNEQFFGPGTRLTVL.

The rearrangement joins TRBV7-8 to TRBJ1-4, with D hard to call. The CDR3 totals 13 residues. CDR1 is SGHVS and CDR2 is FQNEAQ in the germline V gene. V lost 5 bases and J 8 bases, leaving 12 bases between the germline ends. For the CDR3, the DNA is TGTGCCAGCAGCCGGCGGTCCGGCGAAAAACTGTTTTTT. As protein: CASSRRSGEKLFF.

In the case of this clone: At one boundary the junction diverges from the germline segment, which might be a read error. The chain carries TRBV7-9 and TRBJ1-1; unclear D gene. Germline lookup yields CDR1 SEHNR and CDR2 FQNEAQ (reference sequence). The CDR3 is 12 residues long. CDR3 coding DNA: TGTTCCAGCAGACGTCCGCGGACTGAAGCTTTCTTT. This gives the protein CSSRRPRTEAFF.

V is TRBV6-5 and J is TRBJ1-2; TRBD1 might be the D (6 bases). CDR3 length equals 15 residues. Germline V gene data show CDR1 as MNHEY and CDR2 as SVGAGI. V lost 0 bases, J lost 4 bases, and 12 bases lay in between. The CDR3 DNA reads TGTGCCAGCAGTTACTCAACGGACAGCTCCTATGGCTACACCTTC. It encodes CASSYSTDSSYGYTF.

This chain joins TRBV12-5 and TRBJ2-7, with TRBD2 identical over 11 bases. V was clipped by 1 base and J by 2 bases; unmatched bases: 7. The V gene's germline CDR1 is LGHNT and CDR2 FRNRAP. The CDR3 consists of 17 residues. The CDR3 sequence is CASGLGLAGGGTYEQYF. CDR3 nucleotide sequence: TGTGCTAGTGGTTTGGGTCTAGCGGGGGGCGGAACCTACGAGCAGTACTTC.

The chain has TRBV18 and TRBJ1-1; 7 bases line up with TRBD1. The length of the CDR3 is 15 residues. V lost 2 bases and J lost 1; bases outside the gene matches: 4. Germline V gene lookup returns CDR1 KGHSH and CDR2 LQKENI. The CDR3 DNA is TGTGCCAGCTCACCATCGGCAGGGGGGAACACTGAAGCTTTCTTT. It encodes CASSPSAGGNTEAFF.

This clone occurred a few times. CDR3 coding DNA: TGTGCCAGCAGTTACTCAATCGGGACAGGTAACACTGAAGCTTTCTTT. Translation gives CASSYSIGTGNTEAFF. V is TRBV6-5 and J is TRBJ1-1; TRBD1 agrees at 8 bases. The junction had 5 bases not matched to a gene; V was cut back by 0 bases and J by 2 bases. This CDR3 spans 16 amino acids. Germline assignment: CDR1 MNHEY and CDR2 SVGAGI.

The rearrangement uses TRBV11-3 and TRBJ2-5; TRBD2 aligns across 8 bases. The V segment lost 2 bases and the J segment 1 base; nucleotides outside the gene matches: 6. CDR1 SGHNT and CDR2 YENEEA come from the germline V gene. The CDR3 is 16 residues long. CDR3 in DNA: TGTGCCAGCAGCTTATGGACTAGCTCGGGCCAAGAGACCCAGTACTTC. Protein product: CASSLWTSSGQETQYF. The complete variable domain, with remaining parts taken from reference TRBV11-3 and TRBJ2-5, reads EAGVVQSPRYKIIEKKQPVAFWCNPISGHNTLYWYLQNLGQGPELLIRYENEEAVDDSQLPKDRFSAERLKGVDSTLKIQPAELGDSAVYLCASSLWTSSGQETQYFGPGTRLLVL.

This rearrangement joins TRBV5-5 to TRBJ2-5; 8 nucleotides line up with TRBD1. Germline CDR1 reads SGHKS; CDR2 reads YYEKEE (reference sequence). With 4 bases clipped from V and 0 bases from J, the junction kept 5 bases outside the gene matches. This CDR3 region has 15 residues. The CDR3 here is CASSPRTGYQETQYF. CDR3 nucleotides: TGTGCCAGCAGCCCACGGACAGGGTACCAAGAGACCCAGTACTTC.

J is TRBJ2-1 and V is TRBV6-1; D gene ambiguous. V was trimmed by 7 bases and J by 12 bases, leaving 13 bases between them. Germline CDR1 MNHNS, CDR2 SASEGT. The CDR3 totals 11 residues. In DNA, the CDR3 is TGTGCCAGCACCAGTACCCTTCGGCAGTTCTTC. This translates into CASTSTLRQFF.

The rearrangement links TRBV5-1 to TRBJ1-5; D is possibly TRBD1 (5 bases). V lost 6 bases to trimming and J lost 5 bases, with 18 bases between them. The CDR3 is 15 residues long. Germline V gene sequence: CDR1 SGHRS, CDR2 YFSETQ. In DNA form, the CDR3 reads TGCGCCAGCATCCCACGGGGGGGGATGCATCAGCCCCAGCATTTT. Residues: CASIPRGGMHQPQHF.

Points on this clone: In the same sample, other DNA sequences code for this CDR3. The J gene is TRBJ1-1, the V gene TRBV29-1; TRBD1 aligns across 9 bases. Germline assignment: CDR1 SQVTM and CDR2 ANQGSEA. The CDR3 extends over 13 amino acids. J lost 5 bases, V lost 6 bases, and 7 bases had no gene match. The CDR3 protein is CSVRTGGETEAFF. In DNA, the CDR3 is TGCAGCGTGCGAACAGGGGGCGAAACTGAAGCTTTCTTT.

The chain recombines TRBV5-3 with TRBJ1-5; weak D call: TRBD1 (6 bases). TRBV5-3 is classed as an ORF, of uncertain function. V gave up 5 bases and J gave up 4 bases, with 13 bases separating them. This CDR3 has 14 amino acids. CDR3 sequence reads: CARSRGQTNQPQHF. CDR3 DNA: TGTGCCAGAAGTAGGGGACAAACGAATCAGCCCCAGCATTTT.

The rearrangement uses TRBV7-8 and TRBJ2-3; 9 positions match TRBD2. Germline CDR1 reads SGHVS; CDR2 reads FQNEAQ. This CDR3 has 17 amino acids. After removal of 5 bases from V and 2 bases from J, the junction contained 11 bases not matched to a gene. The CDR3 bases are TGTGCCAGCAGCAGGCGGGGAGGCGGGGGGGTCACAGATACGCAGTATTTT. It encodes CASSRRGGGGVTDTQYF. Combining the CDR3 with reference TRBV7-8 and TRBJ2-3 gives the whole variable domain GAGVSQSPRYKVAKRGQDVALRCDPISGHVSLFWYQQALGQGPEFLTYFQNEAQLDKSGLPSDRFFAERPEGSVSTLKIQRTQQEDSAVYLCASSRRGGGGVTDTQYFGPGTRLTVL.

This chain links TRBV29-1 with TRBJ2-1; TRBD2 matches 10 bases. CDR1 SQVTM and CDR2 ANQGSEA come from the germline V gene. The CDR3 totals 19 residues. Unmatched junction bases numbered 11, after V lost 0 bases and J lost 0 bases. The CDR3 DNA reads as TGCAGCGTTGAAGATCGAAGCGGGAGGGCCCATAGCTCCTACAATGAGCAGTTCTTC. As protein: CSVEDRSGRAHSSYNEQFF.

This rearrangement joins TRBV10-3 to TRBJ1-6; weak D call: TRBD1 (5 bases). The CDR3 loop spans 15 amino acids. Trimming removed 6 bases at V and 9 bases at J, with 18 bases between. CDR1 and CDR2 (germline): ENHRY, SYGVKD. CDR3 sequence: CAISVQGPEGSPLHF. In nucleotides, the CDR3 is TGTGCCATCAGCGTTCAGGGCCCGGAGGGTTCACCCCTCCACTTT.

The chain combines TRBV4-2 with TRBJ2-5, with D perhaps matching TRBD2 (5 bases). CDR1 and CDR2 (germline): LGHNA, YNFKEQ. Trimming left V 4 bases short and J 1 base short, with 7 bases between. The CDR3 length is 13 residues. The CDR3 DNA reads as TGTGCCAGCAGCCCGGACTTCCAAGAGACCCAGTACTTC. It encodes CASSPDFQETQYF.